A single sample is the source of the 25 T cell receptor beta chains below, sequenced in a study of T cell repertoires in cytomegalovirus infection. TCRdb re-analysed the reads in MiXCR, keeping a single row per CDR3 protein. The table shows 250,000 or so distinct CDR3 sequences, with around 15% occurring only once. The specimen was CD8+ T cells from PBMCs. These receptor sequences come from a human donor in good health (CMV status not recorded). Some clones in this sample may be carry-over from other donors' samples.

The rearrangement joins TRBV29-1 to TRBJ2-7; 8 bases fit TRBD2. Germline V gives CDR1 SQVTM, CDR2 ANQGSEA. This CDR3 is built from 14 residues. The J segment lost 5 bases and the V segment lost 4 bases, leaving 10 bases of the junction unmatched. CDR3 region: CSVVFPGGAHEQYF. DNA of the CDR3: TGCAGCGTTGTCTTTCCGGGGGGGGCGCACGAGCAGTACTTC.

This clonotype was recorded many times. This rearrangement joins TRBV28 to TRBJ2-1, with 8 bases matching TRBD2. V gave up 5 bases and J gave up 5 bases; unmatched junction bases: 5. Germline-derived CDR1 and CDR2 are MDHEN and SYDVKM. This CDR3 contains 14 residues. CDR3 sequence: CASSLSGVNNEQFF. In DNA, the CDR3 is TGTGCCAGCAGTCTTAGCGGGGTTAACAATGAGCAGTTCTTC.

The sample holds a few counts of this clonotype. The chain has TRBV12-3 or TRBV12-4 and TRBJ2-7, with a weak D call TRBD2 (7 bases). Trimming left V 6 bases short and J 5 bases short, with 14 bases between. The CDR3 length is 13 residues. The CDR3 DNA reads TGTGCCAGCAGCTTACGGGGGGCCCACGAGCAGTACTTC. This codes for CASSLRGAHEQYF.

The rearrangement joins TRBV12-3 or TRBV12-4 to TRBJ1-5; the match to TRBD1 covers 10 bases. The J segment lost 0 bases and the V segment lost 3 bases, leaving 11 bases of the junction unmatched. The CDR3 runs 19 residues. The CDR3 DNA sequence: TGTGCCAGCAGTTTGGAGTGGGACAGGGGACCCTATAGCAATCAGCCCCAGCATTTT. Residues: CASSLEWDRGPYSNQPQHF.

The chain carries TRBV6-6 and TRBJ2-1, with TRBD2 identical over 8 bases. Trimming took 9 bases from V and 2 from J; bases not matched to a gene: 6. Germline V lookup: CDR1 MNHNY, CDR2 SVGAGI (reference sequence). This CDR3 region has 14 residues. The CDR3 sequence is CASGSGGAYNEQFF. The CDR3 DNA reads as TGTGCCAGTGGGAGCGGGGGCGCCTACAATGAGCAGTTCTTC.

This clonotype has only a few counts. The chain employs TRBV6-2 or TRBV6-3 and TRBJ1-5, with D possibly being TRBD1 (5 bases). The CDR3 consists of 15 residues. Germline assignment: CDR1 MNHEY and CDR2 SVGEGT. The ends were cut back, 4 bases at V and 4 bases at J, with 14 bases in the middle. CDR3 sequence reads: CASSSGTGINQPQHF. The CDR3 region has the DNA TGTGCCAGCAGTTCCGGGACGGGGATTAATCAGCCCCAGCATTTT.

The V and J genes are TRBV6-2 or TRBV6-3 and TRBJ2-1, with 7 bases lining up with TRBD2. CDR3 size: 14 residues. Germline CDR1 and CDR2: MNHEY and SVGEGT. Germline trimming cut 3 bases from V and 8 bases from J; bases unmatched to any gene: 7. The CDR3 here is CASSYGGGVDEQFF. CDR3 bases: TGTGCCAGCAGTTATGGGGGGGGGGTGGATGAGCAGTTCTTC.

This clonotype was seen a few times. The gene calls are TRBV14 and TRBJ2-7; D perhaps matches TRBD1 (6 bases). Germline assignment: CDR1 SGHDN and CDR2 FVKESK. The ends were cut back, 6 bases at V and 5 bases at J, with 14 bases in the middle. This CDR3 comprises 13 residues. The CDR3 nucleotides are TGTGCCAGCAGGCCCACAGGGAAGGACGAGCAGTACTTC. Encoded protein: CASRPTGKDEQYF.

Many counts were recorded for this clonotype. The gene calls are TRBV2 and TRBJ2-3; 8 nucleotides line up with TRBD1. Germline trimming cut 5 bases from V and 4 bases from J; bases unmatched to any gene: 8. CDR3 length equals 15 residues. Germline V gene sequence: CDR1 SNHLY, CDR2 FYNNEI. The CDR3 protein is CASSSGTGGADTQYF. The CDR3 DNA is TGTGCCAGCAGTTCGGGGACAGGTGGCGCAGATACGCAGTATTTT.

The gene calls are TRBV19 and TRBJ1-5; 7 bases are shared with TRBD1. The CDR3 is 16 residues long. Germline trimming cut 4 bases from V and 0 bases from J; bases unmatched to any gene: 6. CDR1 is LNHDA, CDR2 SQIVND, per germline (reference sequence). The CDR3 sequence is CASSTRTGVSNQPQHF. In DNA, the CDR3 is TGTGCCAGTAGTACCCGGACAGGAGTTAGCAATCAGCCCCAGCATTTT.

This clonotype was counted a few times. V gene TRBV27 combines with J gene TRBJ2-7, with 9 bases aligning to TRBD1. V dropped 8 bases and J dropped 5; count of bases not matched to a gene: 1. The CDR3 consists of 11 residues. Germline loops: CDR1 MNHEY, CDR2 SMNVEV (reference sequence). CDR3 nucleotide sequence: TGTGCCAGCGGGACAGGGAACGAGCAGTACTTC. Translation gives CASGTGNEQYF.

This clonotype was observed at least ten times. The J gene is TRBJ1-3, the V gene TRBV7-8; D gene unclear. Germline V gene sequence: CDR1 SGHVS, CDR2 FQNEAQ. CDR3 size: 15 residues. Deletions cut 1 base from V and 4 bases from J, with 11 bases between. The CDR3, as DNA: TGTGCCAGCAGCTTAGGGCACAAACTCGGAAACACCATATATTTT. Protein product: CASSLGHKLGNTIYF.

This sequence joins TRBV7-6 and TRBJ2-7, with D unclear. Germline CDR1 SGHVS, CDR2 FNYEAQ. Trimming stripped 5 bases from V and 2 bases from J, with 10 bases between. This CDR3 spans 13 amino acids. The CDR3 DNA follows: TGTGCCAGCAGCCTCGACGGAACCTACGAGCAGTACTTC. Amino acid sequence: CASSLDGTYEQYF.

The J gene is TRBJ1-1, the V gene TRBV12-5; tentative D call: TRBD1 (6 bases). Germline CDR1 reads LGHNT; CDR2 reads FRNRAP. The CDR3 runs 15 residues. Trimming cost V 0 bases and J 6 bases, with 14 bases left between them. The CDR3: CASGLVRGAPPEAFF. The CDR3 region has the DNA TGTGCTAGTGGTTTGGTACGGGGGGCCCCTCCTGAAGCTTTCTTT.

This clonotype was counted at least ten times. The chain recombines TRBV7-9 with TRBJ2-6, with a tentative D call TRBD1 (6 bases). The CDR3 covers 15 residues. V was trimmed by 5 bases and J by 2 bases, leaving 10 bases between them. The germline gives CDR1 SEHNR, CDR2 FQNEAQ (reference sequence). This CDR3 reads CASSPPGAGANVLTF. DNA of the CDR3: TGTGCCAGCAGCCCCCCAGGGGCTGGGGCCAACGTCCTGACTTTC.

At least ten counts were recorded for this clonotype. The V and J genes are TRBV19 and TRBJ2-1; D gene ambiguous. This CDR3 has 14 residues. Trimming stripped 8 bases from V and 2 bases from J, with 13 bases between. Per the germline V gene, CDR1 is LNHDA and CDR2 is SQIVND (reference sequence). The CDR3 sequence is CASADLSPYNEQFF. CDR3 coding DNA: TGTGCCAGTGCCGACCTCTCTCCCTACAATGAGCAGTTCTTC.

This clonotype was counted only a few times. This sequence joins TRBV3-1 and TRBJ1-2; D remains ambiguous. This CDR3 has 16 amino acids. Trimming removed 0 bases at V and 6 bases at J, with 17 bases between. Germline V lookup: CDR1 LGHDT, CDR2 YNNKEL (reference sequence). The CDR3 bases are TGTGCCAGCAGCCAAGATTCTACCGGGCCTCGAAATGGCTACACCTTC. This codes for CASSQDSTGPRNGYTF.

The rearrangement links TRBV29-1 to TRBJ1-1; D call uncertain. This CDR3 region has 11 residues. V was pared by 4 bases and J by 7 bases, with 10 bases between. Per germline, CDR1 SQVTM and CDR2 ANQGSEA. CDR3 nucleotide sequence: TGCAGCGTTGTCCGGCAGCTTGAAGCTTTCTTT. It specifies CSVVRQLEAFF.

In regard to this clonotype: A clone one base away is much larger, so this may be a read error. This chain connects TRBV28 to TRBJ1-1; TRBD1 aligns across 7 bases. V lost 8 bases, J lost 7 bases, and 4 bases stayed unmatched. CDR1 is MDHEN and CDR2 is SYDVKM in the germline V gene. CDR3 length: 11 amino acids. CDR3: CASVRDSEAFF. Here the CDR3 DNA reads TGTGCCAGCGTCCGGGACAGTGAAGCTTTCTTT.

The chain joins TRBV19 to TRBJ1-1; no definite D call. The germline CDR1 and CDR2 sequences are LNHDA and SQIVND (reference sequence). This CDR3 spans 14 amino acids. Deletions cut 7 bases from V and 3 bases from J, with 15 bases between. CDR3 DNA sequence: TGTGCCAGTAATCCCGACGATGGTTACACTGAAGCTTTCTTT. Amino acids: CASNPDDGYTEAFF.

This clonotype occurred many times. The rearrangement uses TRBV7-2 and TRBJ2-7; D is possibly TRBD1 (6 bases). V was trimmed by 4 bases and J by 0 bases, leaving 13 bases between them. The CDR3 is 15 residues long. Germline CDR1 is SGHTA and CDR2 is FQGNSA. DNA of the CDR3: TGTGCCAGCAGCTCTATGGGGGCGAGCTCCTACGAGCAGTACTTC. Translated, it gives CASSSMGASSYEQYF.

This clonotype came up a few times. V and J are TRBV7-9 and TRBJ2-7, with D perhaps TRBD1 or TRBD2 (5 bases each). This CDR3 contains 14 residues. CDR1 SEHNR and CDR2 FQNEAQ come from the germline V gene (reference sequence). The V end lost 5 bases, the J end lost 9 bases, and 20 bases lay between the germline ends. The CDR3 nucleotides are TGTGCCAGCAGCATGGGGACGACCCAATGGCGGCAGTACTTC. It is translated as CASSMGTTQWRQYF.

Ten or more counts support this clonotype. This CDR3 is CASSTDREGRGGTEAFF. The CDR3 DNA reads TGTGCCAGCAGCACCGACAGGGAAGGTCGCGGGGGCACTGAAGCTTTCTTT. V and J are TRBV7-6 and TRBJ1-1; 7 nucleotides align to TRBD1. Germline loops: CDR1 SGHVS, CDR2 FNYEAQ. The CDR3 sequence is 17 residues long. The V gene end was trimmed by 5 bases and the J gene end by 4 bases; junction bases not matched to a gene: 16.

The V gene is TRBV6-5, the J gene TRBJ1-3, with D possibly matching TRBD1 (5 bases). Between the trimmed V and J ends, which lost 0 bases and 3 bases, there was a span of 15 bases. Germline V gene lookup returns CDR1 MNHEY and CDR2 SVGAGI. The CDR3 loop spans 17 amino acids. The CDR3 protein is CASSYSKTTGHGNTIYF. The CDR3 coding sequence is TGTGCCAGCAGTTACTCGAAGACCACAGGACATGGAAACACCATATATTTT.

The rearrangement uses TRBV20-1 and TRBJ1-6, with D unresolved. Germline V gives CDR1 DFQATT, CDR2 SNEGSKA (reference sequence). This CDR3 comprises 9 residues. CDR3 loop: CSPGSPLHF. CDR3 nucleotide sequence: TGCAGCCCCGGGTCACCCCTCCACTTT.